This TCR beta chain was recovered during a study of T cells in localized non-small cell lung cancer. Broader study findings: In uninvolved adjacent lung, T cell clonality reached its highest value, exceeding tumor.

About this clone: What it binds is not known.

The data were produced by immunoSEQ multiplex PCR, yet TCRdb's version contains in-frame clones alone and is incomplete. The data show tens of thousands of clones, 80% seen once. The starting material was peripheral blood, obtained before any cancer treatment. This receptor was taken from a female donor over 55 with stage I lung adenocarcinoma.

The CDR3: CASFDIRMVRINTEAFF. DNA of the CDR3: TGTGCCAGCTTCGATATTCGGATGGTCCGAATAAACACTGAAGCTTTCTTT. V is TRBV27 and J is TRBJ1-1, with D hard to call. In germline, CDR1 is MNHEY, CDR2 SMNVEV (reference sequence). V was cut by 8 bases and J by 2 bases, with 24 bases left in between. There are 17 residues in the CDR3.